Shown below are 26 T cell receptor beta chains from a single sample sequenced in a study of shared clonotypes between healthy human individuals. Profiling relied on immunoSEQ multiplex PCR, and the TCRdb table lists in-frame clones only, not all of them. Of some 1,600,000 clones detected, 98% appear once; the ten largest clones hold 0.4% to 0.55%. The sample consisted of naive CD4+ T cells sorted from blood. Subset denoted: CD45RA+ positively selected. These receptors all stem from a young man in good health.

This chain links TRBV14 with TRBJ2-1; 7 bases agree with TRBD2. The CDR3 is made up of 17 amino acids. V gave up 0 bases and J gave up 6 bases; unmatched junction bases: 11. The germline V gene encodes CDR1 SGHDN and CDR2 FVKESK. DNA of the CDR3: TGTGCCAGCAGCCAAGAGGGGGGGATTTTGGTTGGCAATGAGCAGTTCTTC. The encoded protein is CASSQEGGILVGNEQFF.

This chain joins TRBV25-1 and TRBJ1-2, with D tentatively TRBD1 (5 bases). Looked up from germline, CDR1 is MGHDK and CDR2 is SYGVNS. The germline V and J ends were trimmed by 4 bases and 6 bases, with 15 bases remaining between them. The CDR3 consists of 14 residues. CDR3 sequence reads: CASSGTGTTNGYTF. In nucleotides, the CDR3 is TGTGCCAGCAGTGGGACCGGGACGACCAATGGCTACACCTTC.

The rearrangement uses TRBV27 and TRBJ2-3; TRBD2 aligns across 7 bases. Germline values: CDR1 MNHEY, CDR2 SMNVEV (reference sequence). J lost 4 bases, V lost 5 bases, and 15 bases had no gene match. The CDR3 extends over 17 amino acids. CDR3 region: CASSGITSAGGPDTQYF. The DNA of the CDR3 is TGTGCCAGCAGTGGCATAACTAGCGCCGGTGGCCCAGATACGCAGTATTTT.

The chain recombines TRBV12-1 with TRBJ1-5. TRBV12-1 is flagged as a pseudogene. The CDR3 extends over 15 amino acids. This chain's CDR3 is CASSFKVFSNQPQHF. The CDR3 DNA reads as TGTGCCAGCAGCTTTAAGGTTTTTAGCAATCAGCCCCAGCATTTT.

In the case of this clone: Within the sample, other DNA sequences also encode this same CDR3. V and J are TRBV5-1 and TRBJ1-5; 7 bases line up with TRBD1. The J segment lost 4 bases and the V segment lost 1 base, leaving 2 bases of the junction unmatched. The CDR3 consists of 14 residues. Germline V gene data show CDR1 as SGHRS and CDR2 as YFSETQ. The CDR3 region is CASSLTGVNQPQHF. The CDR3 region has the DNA TGCGCCAGCAGCTTGACAGGGGTAAATCAGCCCCAGCATTTT.

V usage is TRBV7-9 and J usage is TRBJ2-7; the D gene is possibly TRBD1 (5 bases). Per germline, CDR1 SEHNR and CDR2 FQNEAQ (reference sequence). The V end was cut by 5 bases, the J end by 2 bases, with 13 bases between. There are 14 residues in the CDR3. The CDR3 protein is CASSPQEITYEQYF. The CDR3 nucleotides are TGTGCCAGCAGCCCACAGGAAATTACCTACGAGCAGTACTTC.

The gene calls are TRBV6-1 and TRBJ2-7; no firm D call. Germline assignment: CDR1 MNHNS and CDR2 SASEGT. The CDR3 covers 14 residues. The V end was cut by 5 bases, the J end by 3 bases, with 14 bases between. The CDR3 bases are TGTGCCAGCAGTCTCGGGCAGACTGTCTACGAGCAGTACTTC. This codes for CASSLGQTVYEQYF.

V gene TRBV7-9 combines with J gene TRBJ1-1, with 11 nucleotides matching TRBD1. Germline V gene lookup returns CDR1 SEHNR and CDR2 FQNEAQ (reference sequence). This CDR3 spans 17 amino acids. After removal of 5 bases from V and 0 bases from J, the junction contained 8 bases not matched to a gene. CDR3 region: CASSRLRTGGLNTEAFF. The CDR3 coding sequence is TGTGCCAGCAGCCGATTACGGACAGGGGGCTTGAACACTGAAGCTTTCTTT.

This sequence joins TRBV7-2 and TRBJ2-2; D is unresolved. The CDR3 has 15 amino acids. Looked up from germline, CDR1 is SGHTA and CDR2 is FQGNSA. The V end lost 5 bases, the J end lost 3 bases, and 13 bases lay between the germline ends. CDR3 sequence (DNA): TGTGCCAGCAGCCTACGGGCCATGGACACCGGGGAGCTGTTTTTT. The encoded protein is CASSLRAMDTGELFF.

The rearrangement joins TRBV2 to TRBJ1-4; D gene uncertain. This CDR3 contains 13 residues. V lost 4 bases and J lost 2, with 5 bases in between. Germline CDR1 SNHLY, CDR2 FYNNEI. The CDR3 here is CASSGQTNEKLFF. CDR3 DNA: TGTGCCAGCAGTGGTCAGACTAATGAAAAACTGTTTTTT.

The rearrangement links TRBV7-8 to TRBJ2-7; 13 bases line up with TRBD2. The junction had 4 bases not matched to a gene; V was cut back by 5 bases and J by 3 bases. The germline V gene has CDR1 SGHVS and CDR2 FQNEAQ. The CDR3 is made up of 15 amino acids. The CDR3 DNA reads TGTGCCAGCAGCGTCGGACTAGCGGGAGTCTACGAGCAGTACTTC. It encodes CASSVGLAGVYEQYF.

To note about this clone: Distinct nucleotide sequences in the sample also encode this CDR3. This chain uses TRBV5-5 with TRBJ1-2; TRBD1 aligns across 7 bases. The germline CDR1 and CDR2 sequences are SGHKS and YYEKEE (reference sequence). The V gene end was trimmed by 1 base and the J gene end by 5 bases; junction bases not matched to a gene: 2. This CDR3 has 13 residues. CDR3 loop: CASSLRDSYGYTF. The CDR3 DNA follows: TGTGCCAGCAGCTTGCGGGACAGTTATGGCTACACCTTC. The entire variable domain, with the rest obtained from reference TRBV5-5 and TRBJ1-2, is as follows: DAGVTQSPTHLIKTRGQQVTLRCSPISGHKSVSWYQQVLGQGPQFIFQYYEKEERGRGNFPDRFSARQFPNYSSELNVNALLLGDSALYLCASSLRDSYGYTFGSGTRLTVV.

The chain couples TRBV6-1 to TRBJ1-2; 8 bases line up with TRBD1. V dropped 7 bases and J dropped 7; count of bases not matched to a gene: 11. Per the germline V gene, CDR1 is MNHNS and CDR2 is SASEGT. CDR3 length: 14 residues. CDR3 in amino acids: CASTLRTGPSGYTF. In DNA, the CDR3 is TGTGCCAGCACCCTTCGGACAGGGCCCTCTGGCTACACCTTC.

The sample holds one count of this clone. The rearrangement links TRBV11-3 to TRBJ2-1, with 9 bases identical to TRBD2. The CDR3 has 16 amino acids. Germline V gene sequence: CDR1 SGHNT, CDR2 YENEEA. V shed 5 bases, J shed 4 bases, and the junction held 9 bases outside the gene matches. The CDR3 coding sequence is TGTGCCAGCAGCGTTAGTGGGACTAGCAATTACAATGAGCAGTTCTTC. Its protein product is CASSVSGTSNYNEQFF.

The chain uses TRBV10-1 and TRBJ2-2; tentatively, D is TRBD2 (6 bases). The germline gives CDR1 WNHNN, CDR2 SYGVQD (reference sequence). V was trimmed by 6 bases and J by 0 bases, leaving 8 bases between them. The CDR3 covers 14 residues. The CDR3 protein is CASRWRANTGELFF. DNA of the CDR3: TGCGCCAGCAGGTGGAGGGCGAACACCGGGGAGCTGTTTTTT.

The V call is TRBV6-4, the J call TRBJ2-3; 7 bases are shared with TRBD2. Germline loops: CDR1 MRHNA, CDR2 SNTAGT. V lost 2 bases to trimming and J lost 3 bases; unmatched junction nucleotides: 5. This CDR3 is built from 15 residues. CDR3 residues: CASSDGRATTDTQYF. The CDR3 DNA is TGTGCCAGCAGTGACGGGAGGGCCACGACAGATACGCAGTATTTT.

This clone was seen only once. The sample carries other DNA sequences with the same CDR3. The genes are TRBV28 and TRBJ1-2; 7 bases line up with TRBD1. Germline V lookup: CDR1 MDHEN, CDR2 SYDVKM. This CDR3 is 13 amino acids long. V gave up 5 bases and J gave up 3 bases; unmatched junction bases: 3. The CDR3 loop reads CASSTGTDYGYTF. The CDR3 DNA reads TGTGCCAGCAGTACCGGGACAGACTATGGCTACACCTTC.

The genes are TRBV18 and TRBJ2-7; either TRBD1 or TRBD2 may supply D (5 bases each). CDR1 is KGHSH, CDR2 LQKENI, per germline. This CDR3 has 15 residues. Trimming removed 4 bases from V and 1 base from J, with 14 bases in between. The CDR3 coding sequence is TGTGCCAGCTCACAACCGGGACGGACATCCTACGAGCAGTACTTC. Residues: CASSQPGRTSYEQYF.

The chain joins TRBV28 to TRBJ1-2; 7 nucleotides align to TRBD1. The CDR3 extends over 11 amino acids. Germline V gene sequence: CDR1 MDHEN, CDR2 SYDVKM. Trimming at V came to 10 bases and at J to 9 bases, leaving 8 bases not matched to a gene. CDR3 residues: CAIQNRGSYTF. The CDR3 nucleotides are TGTGCCATCCAAAACAGGGGCAGCTACACCTTC.

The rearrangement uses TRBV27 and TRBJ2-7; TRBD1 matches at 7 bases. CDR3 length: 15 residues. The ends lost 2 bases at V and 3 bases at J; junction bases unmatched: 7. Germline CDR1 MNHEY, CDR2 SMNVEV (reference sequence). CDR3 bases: TGTGCCAGCAGTTTAACCCCAGGGGGTCACTACGAGCAGTACTTC. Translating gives CASSLTPGGHYEQYF.

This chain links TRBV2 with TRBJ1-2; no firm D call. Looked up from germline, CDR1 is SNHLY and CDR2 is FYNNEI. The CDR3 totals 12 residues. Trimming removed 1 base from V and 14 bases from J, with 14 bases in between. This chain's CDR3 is CASSEVSADYTF. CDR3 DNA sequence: TGTGCCAGCAGTGAAGTATCGGCGGACTATACCTTC.

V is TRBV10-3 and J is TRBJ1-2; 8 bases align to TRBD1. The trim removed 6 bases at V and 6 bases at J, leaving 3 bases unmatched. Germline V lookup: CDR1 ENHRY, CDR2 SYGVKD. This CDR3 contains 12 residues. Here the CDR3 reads CAIRRDRHGYTF. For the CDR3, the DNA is TGTGCCATCAGAAGGGACAGGCATGGCTACACCTTC.

The CDR3 DNA sequence: TGCGCCAGCAGCCAAGTCCGGGCATACGAGCAGTACTTC. Amino acids: CASSQVRAYEQYF. The chain combines TRBV4-1 with TRBJ2-7; D is uncertain. Germline V gene sequence: CDR1 MGHRA, CDR2 YSYEKL. Trimming removed 1 base from V and 4 bases from J, with 8 bases in between. The CDR3 is made up of 13 amino acids.

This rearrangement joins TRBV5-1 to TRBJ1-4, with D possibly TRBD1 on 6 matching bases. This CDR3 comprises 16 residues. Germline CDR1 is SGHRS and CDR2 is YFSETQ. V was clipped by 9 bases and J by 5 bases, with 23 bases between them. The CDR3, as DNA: TGCGCCACCACGCCCGGACTGGACAGACAAAATGAAAAACTGTTTTTT. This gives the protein CATTPGLDRQNEKLFF.

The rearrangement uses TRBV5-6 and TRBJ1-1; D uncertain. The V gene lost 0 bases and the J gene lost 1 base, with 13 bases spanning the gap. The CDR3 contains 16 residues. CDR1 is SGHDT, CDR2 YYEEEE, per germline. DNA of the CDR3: TGTGCCAGCAGCTTGGTCGGGCTTGTAGAGAACACTGAAGCTTTCTTT. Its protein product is CASSLVGLVENTEAFF.

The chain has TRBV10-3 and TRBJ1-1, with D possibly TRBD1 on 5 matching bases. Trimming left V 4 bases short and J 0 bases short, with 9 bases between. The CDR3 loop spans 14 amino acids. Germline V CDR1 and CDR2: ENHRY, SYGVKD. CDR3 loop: CAISVGGMNTEAFF. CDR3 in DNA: TGTGCCATCAGTGTGGGGGGAATGAACACTGAAGCTTTCTTT.